This TCR beta chain was profiled in a study of blood T cell repertoires in COVID-19. Across the whole study: Nucleic acid was either cDNA or gDNA, and it came from T cells, B-cell-depleted T cells, or PBMCs.

The CDR3 covers 15 residues. V was clipped by 3 bases and J by 6 bases; unmatched bases: 10. Germline-derived CDR1 and CDR2 are KGHSH and LQKENI. Original handling: Reference gene primers were amplified, and this amplification served to estimate nucleated cell counts. TCRdb keeps only in-frame clones here, not all; method: immunoSEQ multiplex PCR. The V and J calls and clone size are taken from that table; D and trimming were inferred from the DNA. The sample has just over 150,000 clones, 75% to 90% seen once. This clone was recorded once. The receptor's source is a man aged 60 to 75 with acute or convalescent COVID-19. The specimen was peripheral blood. The chain carries TRBV18 and TRBJ1-1; 7 positions agree with TRBD1. This CDR3 is CASSPSRDSLAEAFF. The CDR3 region has the DNA TGTGCCAGCTCACCGAGCCGGGACAGCCTCGCTGAAGCTTTCTTT.